Below, 4 T cell receptor beta chains from the same sample are listed, as sequenced in a study of control samples from healthy donors and cancer patients. Clones were read by immunoSEQ multiplex PCR, and TCRdb kept only the in-frame ones, dropping some. The sample has some 130,000 clones; 75% to 95% are singletons. Sequenced sample: blood. The receptors stem from a man aged 18 to 30 in good health.

This chain links TRBV3-1 (or the pseudogene TRBV3-2) with TRBJ2-4, with D hard to call. The CDR3 totals 13 residues. Trimming pared 0 bases from V and 5 bases from J, leaving 5 bases between. Germline V gene sequence: CDR1 LGHDT, CDR2 YNNKEL (reference sequence). The CDR3: CASSQDGENIQYF. Written as DNA, the CDR3 is TGTGCCAGCAGCCAAGATGGCGAAAACATTCAGTACTTC.

This sequence joins TRBV28 and TRBJ2-2; D might be TRBD1 or TRBD2, each matching 5 bases. Germline assignment: CDR1 MDHEN and CDR2 SYDVKM. Trimming stripped 3 bases from V and 6 bases from J, with 5 bases between. This CDR3 is built from 12 residues. CDR3 sequence (DNA): TGTGCCAGCAGTTTGGGGGCCGGGGAGCTGTTTTTT. This translates into CASSLGAGELFF.

In regard to this clone: Other DNA variants within this sample encode the same CDR3. The chain combines TRBV10-3 with TRBJ2-7; D is unclear. This CDR3 comprises 11 residues. CDR1 ENHRY and CDR2 SYGVKD come from the germline V gene. V lost 3 bases and J lost 2, with 2 bases in between. The CDR3 DNA reads TGTGCCATCAGTGAAACCTACGAGCAGTACTTC. Translating it yields CAISETYEQYF.

CDR3 nucleotide sequence: TGTGCCAGAAAGACAGGGGGTGGAAACACCATATATTTT. Its translation is CARKTGGGNTIYF. V and J are TRBV30 and TRBJ1-3, with 9 bases aligning to TRBD1. This CDR3 spans 13 amino acids. Trimming took 8 bases from V and 3 from J; bases not matched to a gene: 5. Germline CDR1 is GTSNPN and CDR2 is SVGIG (reference sequence).